Following are 4 T cell receptor beta chains from one sample sequenced in a study of T cell responses to AZD1222 COVID-19 vaccine. Measured with immunoSEQ multiplex PCR; TCRdb has only the in-frame clones, and not every one. Altogether over 100,000 clones are present, 75% to 90% being singletons, with the ten largest covering about 8.7%. The starting material was peripheral blood, obtained on day 0 of AZD1222 vaccination. These receptors came from an adult in good health.

This clone has just one count. This chain joins TRBV28 and TRBJ1-2; no clear D gene. The CDR3 runs to 13 residues. Between the trimmed V and J ends, which lost 8 bases and 4 bases, there was a span of 14 bases. Looked up from germline, CDR1 is MDHEN and CDR2 is SYDVKM. The CDR3 region has the DNA TGTGCCAGCCAGCGGGTGGTCGGCTATGGCTACACCTTC. It specifies CASQRVVGYGYTF.

The chain carries TRBV29-1 and TRBJ1-3, with unresolved D. The germline gives CDR1 SQVTM, CDR2 ANQGSEA. This CDR3 is 11 amino acids long. Trimming cost V 5 bases and J 4 bases, with 6 bases left between them. CDR3 sequence reads: CSVREGNTIYF. The CDR3 DNA reads TGCAGCGTTCGGGAAGGAAACACCATATATTTT.

This chain joins TRBV5-6 and TRBJ2-7, with D possibly TRBD1 on 5 matching bases. This CDR3 contains 14 residues. Between the trimmed V and J ends, which lost 3 bases and 0 bases, there was a span of 10 bases. Germline V gene lookup returns CDR1 SGHDT and CDR2 YYEEEE. The CDR3 spells CASSSRVPSYEQYF. The CDR3 DNA reads TGTGCCAGCAGCTCCAGGGTCCCCTCCTACGAGCAGTACTTC.

The table lists this clone with a count of one. The chain combines TRBV28 with TRBJ1-3, with TRBD1 matching 8 bases. The CDR3 loop spans 15 amino acids. Germline V gives CDR1 MDHEN, CDR2 SYDVKM. V dropped 4 bases and J dropped 5; count of bases not matched to a gene: 7. The chain's CDR3 is CASSWPGQGRNTIYF. The CDR3 nucleotides read TGTGCCAGCAGTTGGCCCGGACAGGGAAGAAACACCATATATTTT.